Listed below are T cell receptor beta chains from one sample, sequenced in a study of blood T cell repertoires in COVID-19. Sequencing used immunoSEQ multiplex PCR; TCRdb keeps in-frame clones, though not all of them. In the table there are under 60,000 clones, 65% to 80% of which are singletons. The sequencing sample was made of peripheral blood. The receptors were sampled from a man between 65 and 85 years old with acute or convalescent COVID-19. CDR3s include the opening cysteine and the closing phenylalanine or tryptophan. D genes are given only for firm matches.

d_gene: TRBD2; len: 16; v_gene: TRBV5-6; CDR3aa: CASSFMPSGSLNEQFF
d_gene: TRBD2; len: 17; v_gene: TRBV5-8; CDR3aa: CASSLALAGDLYNEQFF
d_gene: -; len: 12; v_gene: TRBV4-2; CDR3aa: CASSHPTETQYF
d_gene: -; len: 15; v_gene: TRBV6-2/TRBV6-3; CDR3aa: CASSATGWANEKLFF
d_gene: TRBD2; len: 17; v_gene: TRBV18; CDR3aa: CASSPILTSGGKDTQYF
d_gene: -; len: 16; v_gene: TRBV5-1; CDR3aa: CASSWGLTGGGTEAFF
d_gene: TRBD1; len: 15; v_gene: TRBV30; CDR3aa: CAWSVLGQGNYGYTF
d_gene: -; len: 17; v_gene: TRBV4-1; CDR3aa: CASSPDLMTENNYGYTF
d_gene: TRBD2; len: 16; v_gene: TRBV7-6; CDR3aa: CASSLEGGGGNNEQFF
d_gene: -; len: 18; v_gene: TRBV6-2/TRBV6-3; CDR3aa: CASSYRMTLSRANQPQHF
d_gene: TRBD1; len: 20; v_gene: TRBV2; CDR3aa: CASSETGQGASYPHTGELFF
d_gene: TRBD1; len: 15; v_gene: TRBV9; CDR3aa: CASSVVDRGGSPLHF
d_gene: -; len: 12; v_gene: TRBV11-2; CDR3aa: CASSLEGAEAFF
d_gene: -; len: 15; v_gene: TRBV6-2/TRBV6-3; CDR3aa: CASSSGTANTGELFF
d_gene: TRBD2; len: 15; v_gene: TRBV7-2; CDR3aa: CASSRVAGDRYEQYF
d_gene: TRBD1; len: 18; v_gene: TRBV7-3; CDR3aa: CASSLTFRAGGEADTQYF
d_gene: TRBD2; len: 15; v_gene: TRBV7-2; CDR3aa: CASSPDSGSPRTQYF
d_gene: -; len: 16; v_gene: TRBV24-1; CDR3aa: CATSDLEGHGAGELFF
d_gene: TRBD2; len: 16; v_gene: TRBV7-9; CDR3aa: CASSPTSGGALDEQYF
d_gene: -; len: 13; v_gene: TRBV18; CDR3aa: CASSPTTAYGYTF